These 9 T cell receptor beta chains were all obtained from the same sample, sequenced in a study of tumor-infiltrating lymphocytes in primary liver carcinoma. With a constant-region primer, TCR beta cDNA was made from 400 to 550 ng of total RNA. Three nested multiplex PCR rounds of slightly modified ARM-PCR generated TCR beta libraries. For approximately 9 cycles apiece, the opening two PCR rounds ran with TRBV1-TRBV30 forward primers and a C-beta reverse primer. TCRdb itself ran the multiplex PCR reads through MiXCR, one entry per CDR3 protein. Seen here are 320,000 or so distinct CDR3 sequences, 65% observed once, and the top ten hold 9%. RNA isolated from unsorted whole blood supplied the blood RNA, with germline DNA also extracted. The sequencing sample was made of peripheral blood. All receptors come from a middle-aged man with primary liver carcinoma and hepatitis B virus infection.

This clonotype was seen repeatedly, ten times or more. The chain employs TRBV14 and TRBJ1-1; D not resolved. The CDR3 length is 11 residues. Trimming left V 3 bases short and J 4 bases short, with 3 bases between. The germline V gene has CDR1 SGHDN and CDR2 FVKESK. In DNA form, the CDR3 reads TGTGCCAGCAGCCAGATCACTGAAGCTTTCTTT. This translates into CASSQITEAFF.

The table lists this clonotype with many counts. This chain connects TRBV4-2 to TRBJ1-1; TRBD1 aligns across 8 bases. CDR3 length: 15 residues. V shed 4 bases and J 6 bases; nucleotides not matched to a gene: 10. Germline V gene data show CDR1 as LGHNA and CDR2 as YNFKEQ. CDR3: CASSPSRTGRPEAFF. In nucleotides, the CDR3 is TGTGCCAGCAGCCCCTCGAGGACAGGGAGGCCTGAAGCTTTCTTT.

At least ten counts were recorded for this clonotype. The chain carries TRBV6-2 or TRBV6-3 and TRBJ2-6; 8 nucleotides agree with TRBD2. Germline V gene sequence: CDR1 MNHEY, CDR2 SVGEGT. This CDR3 spans 18 amino acids. V was clipped by 7 bases and J by 4 bases; unmatched bases: 15. Here the CDR3 reads CASTSSGLSNLGANVLTF. CDR3 DNA sequence: TGTGCCAGCACCTCTAGCGGGCTCTCGAATCTGGGGGCCAACGTCCTGACTTTC.

Comments on this clonotype: A much larger clone lies a single base off, so this may be a read error. The V call is TRBV4-2, the J call TRBJ1-2; D not certain. This CDR3 is built from 15 residues. The germline V gene has CDR1 LGHNA and CDR2 YNFKEQ. V was shortened by 4 bases and J by 0 bases, with 12 bases between the two germline ends. CDR3 DNA: TGTGCCAGCAGCCCAGATAGGCAGGCTAACTATGGCTACACCTTC. Translating gives CASSPDRQANYGYTF.

The chain is built from TRBV28 and TRBJ2-4; possibly TRBD1 for D (6 bases). Germline CDR1 and CDR2: MDHEN and SYDVKM. The CDR3 sequence is 14 residues long. V lost 6 bases, J lost 1 base, and 10 bases lay in between. The CDR3 DNA follows: TGTGCCAGCAGCCACACAGGGGCCAAAAACATTCAGTACTTC. Its protein is CASSHTGAKNIQYF.

Concerning this clonotype: The germline gene is not matched at one end of the junction; a read error may be the cause. This sequence joins TRBV6-2 or TRBV6-3 and TRBJ1-6; D gene ambiguous. CDR1 MNHEY and CDR2 SVGEGT come from the germline V gene. This CDR3 has 12 residues. The CDR3 DNA reads as TGTGCCAGCAGGAAGACTAATTCACTCCTCCACTTT. Protein: CASRKTNSLLHF.

The sample holds one count of this clonotype. A much larger clone sits a single nucleotide away, making a read error possible. The V gene is TRBV6-5, the J gene TRBJ2-2, with a possible D match to TRBD2 (5 bases). CDR1 is MNHEY, CDR2 SVGAGI, per germline. The CDR3 length is 15 residues. The V gene lost 10 bases and the J gene lost 1 base, with 16 bases spanning the gap. CDR3 coding DNA: TGTGCCACGAGAGTGAGGGCCGAGAACACCGGGGAGCTGTTTTTT. It is translated as CATRVRAENTGELFF.

To note about this clonotype: A much larger clone differs by one base, so this may be a read error. This chain connects TRBV6-2 or TRBV6-3 to TRBJ1-5; D is uncertain. This CDR3 region has 14 residues. The ends were cut back, 3 bases at V and 5 bases at J, with 11 bases in the middle. Germline values: CDR1 MNHEY, CDR2 SVGEGT. CDR3 loop: CASSYGCSYQPQHF. DNA for the CDR3: TGTGCCAGCAGTTATGGCTGCAGTTATCAGCCCCAGCATTTT.

This clonotype has only a few counts. The rearrangement joins TRBV7-9 to TRBJ2-1, with D perhaps TRBD2 (5 bases). Germline V gene sequence: CDR1 SEHNR, CDR2 FQNEAQ (reference sequence). Trimming took 1 base from V and 9 from J, leaving 10 bases between them. CDR3 length: 13 amino acids. Written as DNA, the CDR3 is TGTGCCAGCAGCTTAGGGGGAGTTGGTGAGCAGTTCTTC. As protein: CASSLGGVGEQFF.